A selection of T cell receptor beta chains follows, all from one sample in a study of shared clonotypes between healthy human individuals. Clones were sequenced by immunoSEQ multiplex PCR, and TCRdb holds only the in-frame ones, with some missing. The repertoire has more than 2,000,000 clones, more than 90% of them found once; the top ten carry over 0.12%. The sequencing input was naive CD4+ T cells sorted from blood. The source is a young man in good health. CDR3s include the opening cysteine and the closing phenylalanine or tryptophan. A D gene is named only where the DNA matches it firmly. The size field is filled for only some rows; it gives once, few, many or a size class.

cdr3_aa: CASGGGPSYNEQFF
cdr3_nt: TGTGCCAGCGGAGGGGGGCCCTCCTACAATGAGCAGTTCTTC
v_call: TRBV7-2
clone_size: -
d_call: -
j_call: TRBJ2-1

cdr3_aa: CASSRGESSYEQYF
cdr3_nt: TGTGCCAGCTCTCGCGGGGAGAGCTCCTACGAGCAGTACTTC
v_call: TRBV18
clone_size: -
d_call: -
j_call: TRBJ2-7

cdr3_aa: CASSFSGQGNYGYTF
cdr3_nt: TGTGCCAGCAGCTTCTCGGGACAGGGCAACTATGGCTACACCTTC
v_call: TRBV5-6
clone_size: -
d_call: TRBD1
j_call: TRBJ1-2

cdr3_aa: CASSPRPGLAGDYEQYF
cdr3_nt: TGTGCCAGCAGCCCTCGACCCGGACTAGCGGGAGACTACGAGCAGTACTTC
v_call: TRBV7-2
clone_size: -
d_call: TRBD2
j_call: TRBJ2-7

cdr3_aa: CASSLAGGAGANVLTF
cdr3_nt: TGCGCCAGCAGCTTGGCTGGGGGCGCTGGGGCCAACGTCCTGACTTTC
v_call: TRBV5-1
clone_size: -
d_call: -
j_call: TRBJ2-6

cdr3_aa: CSATNTEAFF
cdr3_nt: TGCAGCGCCACTAACACTGAAGCTTTCTTT
v_call: TRBV29-1
clone_size: few
d_call: -
j_call: TRBJ1-1

cdr3_aa: CASSPAGGYGYTF
cdr3_nt: TGTGCCAGCAGCCCCGCTGGGGGATATGGCTACACCTTC
v_call: TRBV7-2
clone_size: -
d_call: -
j_call: TRBJ1-2

cdr3_aa: CAISETTVNSPLHF
cdr3_nt: TGTGCCATCAGTGAGACGACGGTAAATTCACCCCTCCACTTT
v_call: TRBV10-3
clone_size: -
d_call: -
j_call: TRBJ1-6

cdr3_aa: CASSQGAWGYTF
cdr3_nt: TGCGCCAGCAGCCAAGGGGCTTGGGGCTACACCTTC
v_call: TRBV4-1
clone_size: -
d_call: -
j_call: TRBJ1-2

cdr3_aa: CASSLGGTSMADTQYF
cdr3_nt: TGTGCCAGCAGCTTAGGAGGGACCTCTATGGCAGATACGCAGTATTTT
v_call: TRBV7-2
clone_size: -
d_call: -
j_call: TRBJ2-3

cdr3_aa: CATSSQGNEQFF
cdr3_nt: TGTGCCACCAGCAGTCAAGGGAATGAGCAGTTCTTC
v_call: TRBV10-3
clone_size: -
d_call: -
j_call: TRBJ2-1

cdr3_aa: CASSLERPNQPQHF
cdr3_nt: TGTGCCAGCAGCTTAGAGCGGCCTAATCAGCCCCAGCATTTT
v_call: TRBV7-8
clone_size: -
d_call: -
j_call: TRBJ1-5

cdr3_aa: CAWSVQGINQPQHF
cdr3_nt: TGTGCCTGGAGTGTACAAGGCATCAATCAGCCCCAGCATTTT
v_call: TRBV30
clone_size: -
d_call: -
j_call: TRBJ1-5

cdr3_aa: CARGLGGKAETQYF
cdr3_nt: TGTGCCAGAGGCTTGGGTGGAAAGGCGGAGACCCAGTACTTC
v_call: TRBV27
clone_size: -
d_call: -
j_call: TRBJ2-5

cdr3_aa: CASSPDRRNSEQYF
cdr3_nt: TGTGCCAGCAGCCCGGACCGCAGAAACTCCGAGCAGTACTTC
v_call: TRBV5-4
clone_size: -
d_call: -
j_call: TRBJ2-7

cdr3_aa: CASSSGAVSGANVLTF
cdr3_nt: TGTGCCAGCAGTTCCGGGGCAGTCTCTGGGGCCAACGTCCTGACTTTC
v_call: TRBV28
clone_size: -
d_call: -
j_call: TRBJ2-6

cdr3_aa: CASSLGTSGVQETQYF
cdr3_nt: TGTGCCAGCAGTTTGGGGACTAGCGGGGTACAAGAGACCCAGTACTTC
v_call: TRBV28
clone_size: -
d_call: TRBD2
j_call: TRBJ2-5

cdr3_aa: CASSERTGTNEKLFF
cdr3_nt: TGTGCCAGCAGTGAACGGACAGGGACTAATGAAAAACTGTTTTTT
v_call: TRBV6-1
clone_size: -
d_call: TRBD1
j_call: TRBJ1-4

cdr3_aa: CASSRGTDNEQFF
cdr3_nt: TGTGCCAGCTCACGGGGGACAGACAATGAGCAGTTCTTC
v_call: TRBV18
clone_size: -
d_call: TRBD1
j_call: TRBJ2-1

cdr3_aa: CASRYTGGGGQYF
cdr3_nt: TGTGCCAGCAGGTATACAGGGGGAGGGGGCCAGTACTTC
v_call: TRBV6-1
clone_size: once
d_call: -
j_call: TRBJ2-5

cdr3_aa: CASSLDGTYNEQFF
cdr3_nt: TGCGCCAGCAGCTTGGACGGGACCTACAATGAGCAGTTCTTC
v_call: TRBV5-1
clone_size: -
d_call: -
j_call: TRBJ2-1

cdr3_aa: CASRAAPHQPQHF
cdr3_nt: TGTGCCAGCAGAGCTGCGCCCCATCAGCCCCAGCATTTT
v_call: TRBV2
clone_size: -
d_call: -
j_call: TRBJ1-5